This TCR beta chain was profiled in a study of blood T cell repertoires in COVID-19. Some clones are missing from TCRdb's copy, which holds only in-frame ones; the method was immunoSEQ multiplex PCR. The sample contains roughly 260,000 clones, 75% to 90% of which appear only once. The CDR3 totals 19 residues. Germline lookup yields CDR1 SGHDT and CDR2 YYEEEE. Trimming removed 1 base from V and 3 bases from J, with 23 bases in between. This chain links TRBV5-6 with TRBJ1-5; D remains ambiguous. The specimen sequenced was peripheral blood. The receptor's source is a woman in her forties with acute or convalescent COVID-19. The CDR3 DNA follows: TGTGCCAGCAGCTTGTTCCGGTGGGAGATTGGTTTGACCAATCAGCCCCAGCATTTT. This codes for CASSLFRWEIGLTNQPQHF.